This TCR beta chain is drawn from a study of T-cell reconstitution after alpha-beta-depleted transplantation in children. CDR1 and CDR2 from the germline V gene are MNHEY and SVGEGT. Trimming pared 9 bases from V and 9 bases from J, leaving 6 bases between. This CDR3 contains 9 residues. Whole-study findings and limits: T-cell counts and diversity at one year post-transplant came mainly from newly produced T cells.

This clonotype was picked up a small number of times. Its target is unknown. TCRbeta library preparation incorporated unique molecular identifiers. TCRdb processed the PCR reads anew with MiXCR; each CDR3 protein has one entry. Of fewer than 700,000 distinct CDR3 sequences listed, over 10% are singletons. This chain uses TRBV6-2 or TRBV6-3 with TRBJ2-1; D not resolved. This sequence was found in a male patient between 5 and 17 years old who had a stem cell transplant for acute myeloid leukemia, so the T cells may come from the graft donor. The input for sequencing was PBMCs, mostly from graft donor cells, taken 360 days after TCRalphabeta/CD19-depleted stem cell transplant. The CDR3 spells CARSIEQFF. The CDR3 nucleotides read TGTGCCAGGAGTATTGAGCAGTTCTTC.